The present TCR beta chain was sequenced within a study of T cells expressing NK-cell markers. The study, taken as a whole, reports: The leading position in the CD3+CD56-NKG2C+ fraction of a handful of donors also went to these clonotypes.

The CDR3 runs 18 residues. Germline CDR1 reads SQVTM; CDR2 reads ANQGSEA. Note on this clonotype: Its antigen is unknown.

TCRdb re-called the 5' RACE reads, yielding one record per CDR3 amino acid sequence without DNA. The sample includes approximately 550,000 distinct CDR3 sequences. The TCR comes from a man between 18 and 35 years old in good health. V usage is TRBV29-1 and J usage is TRBJ1-1. Sequencing input: blood T cells: a sorted CD56 or NKG2C T cell subset, CD4+ or CD8+ T cells, or bulk PBMC T cells (not recorded which). This CDR3 is CSVQLRGRVQKKNTEAFF. The whole variable domain, remainder taken from reference TRBV29-1 and TRBJ1-1, is SAVISQKPSRDICQRGTSLTIQCQVDSQVTMMFWYRQQPGQSLTLIATANQGSEATYESGFVIDKFPISRPNLTFSTLTVSNMSPEDSSIYLCSVQLRGRVQKKNTEAFFGQGTRLTVV.